This T cell receptor (beta chain) is from a study of blood T cell repertoires in COVID-19. About the study: Samples came from the United States, Italy and Spain, spanning acute and convalescent COVID-19.

This table comes from immunoSEQ multiplex PCR, and its TCRdb copy is limited to in-frame clones, with some not included. The data hold 150,000 to 200,000 clones, with approximately 87% observed a single time. Sequenced sample: peripheral blood. This sequence originates from a woman between 65 and 79 years old with COVID-19, enrolled during active disease.

The CDR3 is CASSQARRTQPGELFF. In DNA form, the CDR3 reads TGTGCCAGCAGCCAAGCTCGTCGGACACAGCCCGGGGAGCTGTTTTTT. The rearrangement joins TRBV3-1 (or the pseudogene TRBV3-2) to TRBJ2-2; possibly TRBD1 for D (5 bases). The germline CDR1 and CDR2 sequences are LGHDT and YNNKEL (reference sequence). The V gene lost 1 base and the J gene lost 6 bases, with 15 bases spanning the gap. The CDR3 extends over 16 amino acids.